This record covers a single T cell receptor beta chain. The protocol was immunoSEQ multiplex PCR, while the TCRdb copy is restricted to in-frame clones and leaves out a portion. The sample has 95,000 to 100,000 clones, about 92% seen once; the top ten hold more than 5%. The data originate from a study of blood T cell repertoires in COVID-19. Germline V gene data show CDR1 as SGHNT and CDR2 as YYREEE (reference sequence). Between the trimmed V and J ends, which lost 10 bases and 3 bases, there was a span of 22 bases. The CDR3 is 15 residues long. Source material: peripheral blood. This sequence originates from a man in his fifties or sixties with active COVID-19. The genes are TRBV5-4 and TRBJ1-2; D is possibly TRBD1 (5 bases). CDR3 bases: TGTGCCCTCACCACCGGGGGTAGGGGCGACTATGGCTACACCTTC. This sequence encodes CALTTGGRGDYGYTF.